These 8 T cell receptor beta chains originate from one sample sequenced in a study of OX40 agonist ivuxolimab in advanced cancers. The library was made by the immunoSEQ multiplex PCR assay. What TCRdb holds here is the immuneACCESS table cut down to in-frame rearrangements. Part of the clones is not present; checked against another copy, under half of the missing clones reflect an unresolved V gene, and the others are unexplained. The sample table holds approximately 24,000 clones, of which roughly 89% were seen once. The ten largest make up around 15% of the sample. The starting material was CD4+ or CD8+ T cells sorted from blood, obtained in a trial of the OX40 agonist ivuxolimab. Source of these receptors: an adult with an advanced solid tumor such as melanoma, head and neck, liver or kidney cancer.

The chain joins TRBV27 to TRBJ1-2; TRBD1 might be the D (5 bases). V shed 0 bases and J shed 7 bases, with 12 bases lying between them. The CDR3 covers 14 residues. CDR1 is MNHEY, CDR2 SMNVEV, per germline (reference sequence). The CDR3 coding sequence is TGTGCCAGCAGTTTATCGTCAGGGCTCTTTGGCTACACCTTC. The encoded protein is CASSLSSGLFGYTF.

The chain has TRBV2 and TRBJ2-7; D is ambiguous. Trimming took 4 bases from V and 5 from J, leaving 12 bases between them. CDR1 is SNHLY, CDR2 FYNNEI, per germline. This CDR3 has 13 residues. The CDR3 loop is CASSGGVLNEQYF. The CDR3 coding sequence is TGTGCCAGCAGTGGTGGGGTTCTCAACGAGCAGTACTTC.

The J gene is TRBJ1-1, the V gene TRBV5-1, with TRBD1 as a possible D gene (6 bases). The germline V gene encodes CDR1 SGHRS and CDR2 YFSETQ. Trimming cost V 4 bases and J 5 bases, with 15 bases left between them. The CDR3 loop spans 14 amino acids. The CDR3 is CASSPDYRVTEAFF. The CDR3 coding sequence is TGCGCCAGCAGCCCGGATTACAGGGTTACTGAAGCTTTCTTT.

The chain couples TRBV29-1 to TRBJ1-4; D call uncertain. Trimming removed 4 bases from V and 3 bases from J, with 9 bases in between. Germline V gene lookup returns CDR1 SQVTM and CDR2 ANQGSEA. The CDR3 runs to 13 residues. The chain's CDR3 is CSVAHKSNEKLFF. CDR3 coding DNA: TGCAGCGTTGCACATAAGTCTAATGAAAAACTGTTTTTT.

J is TRBJ1-1 and V is TRBV30; D gene unclear. Trimming left V 2 bases short and J 5 bases short, with 15 bases between. The CDR3 loop spans 14 amino acids. Germline CDR1 reads GTSNPN; CDR2 reads SVGIG (reference sequence). CDR3 sequence: CAWSRTDRRTEAFF. CDR3 nucleotides: TGTGCCTGGAGTCGGACGGACCGGAGGACTGAAGCTTTCTTT.

The chain is built from TRBV7-9 and TRBJ2-7; no reliable D call. Germline CDR1 reads SEHNR; CDR2 reads FQNEAQ (reference sequence). V lost 9 bases to trimming and J lost 1 base, with 10 bases between them. The CDR3 runs to 12 residues. This chain's CDR3 is CASGDGSYEQYF. Written as DNA, the CDR3 is TGTGCCAGTGGAGACGGTTCCTACGAGCAGTACTTC.

The rearrangement joins TRBV9 to TRBJ2-7; D uncertain. CDR1 and CDR2 (germline): SGDLS, YYNGEE. With 2 bases removed from V and 4 bases from J, the gap between germline ends came to 22 bases. This CDR3 comprises 17 residues. For the CDR3, the DNA is TGTGCCAGCAGCGTCACCCCCAAGCCCCCCGGCCCGTACGAGCAGTACTTC. Amino acids: CASSVTPKPPGPYEQYF.

CDR3 coding DNA: TGTGCCAGCTCGGGAGGGTTTAATCTAGGCGGGGAGCTGTTTTTT. It specifies CASSGGFNLGGELFF. The chain carries TRBV27 and TRBJ2-2, with 8 positions matching TRBD2. This CDR3 is built from 15 residues. V lost 8 bases, J lost 7 bases, and 12 bases stayed unmatched. The V gene's germline CDR1 is MNHEY and CDR2 SMNVEV (reference sequence).